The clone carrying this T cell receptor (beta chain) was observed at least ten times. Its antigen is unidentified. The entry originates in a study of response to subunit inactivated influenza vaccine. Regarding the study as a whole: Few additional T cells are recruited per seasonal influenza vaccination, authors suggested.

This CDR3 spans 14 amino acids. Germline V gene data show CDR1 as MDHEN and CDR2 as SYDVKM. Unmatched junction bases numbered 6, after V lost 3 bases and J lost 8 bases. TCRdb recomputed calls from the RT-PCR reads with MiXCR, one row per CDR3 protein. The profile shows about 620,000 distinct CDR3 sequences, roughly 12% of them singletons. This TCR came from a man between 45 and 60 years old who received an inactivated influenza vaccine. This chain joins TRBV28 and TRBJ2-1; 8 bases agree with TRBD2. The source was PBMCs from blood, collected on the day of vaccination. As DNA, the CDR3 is TGTGCCAGCAGTTTGCAAGGGACTAGGGATGAGCAGTTCTTC. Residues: CASSLQGTRDEQFF.